This record looks at one T cell receptor beta chain sequence and its context. No antigen is known for it. The same CDR3 is also encoded by other DNA sequences in this sample. These data originate in a study of T cells and Merkel cell carcinoma outcomes. Whole-study findings and limits: Reportedly, T-cell repertoire with density predicts Merkel cell carcinoma outcomes.

Assay: immunoSEQ multiplex PCR; the TCRdb copy retains only in-frame clones and omits some. The table lists 15,000 to 19,000 clones, 87% of them singletons. The receptor was derived from a human donor with Merkel cell carcinoma. The sequenced sample consisted of tumor tissue from Merkel cell carcinoma.

CDR3 sequence reads: CASSVDYSYEQYF. The CDR3 nucleotides read TGTGCCAGCAGTGTAGACTATTCCTACGAGCAGTACTTC. The chain has TRBV6-1 and TRBJ2-7; weak D call: TRBD2 (5 bases). The CDR3 has 13 amino acids. Germline V gene sequence: CDR1 MNHNS, CDR2 SASEGT. With 4 bases removed from V and 1 base from J, the gap between germline ends came to 8 bases.